The rows below give T cell receptor beta chains drawn from one sample of a study of human CD8 memory T cell subsets. One entry per CDR3 protein, without DNA, is what TCRdb gives after re-calling the 5' RACE reads. This sample contains 4,000 to 6,000 distinct CDR3 sequences. Source material: CD8+ T cells from PBMCs. The receptors here all came from a human donor in good health. Each CDR3 is given with its conserved first and last residue. The listing skips clone size in some rows; elsewhere it reads once, few, many or a size class.

v_call	clone_size	j_call	cdr3_length	cdr3_aa
TRBV5-4	.	TRBJ2-2	15	CASSLGDREAGELFF
TRBV20-1	.	TRBJ1-1	12	CSAWTGNTEAFF
TRBV27	.	TRBJ1-3	15	CASSLGTPAGNTIYF
TRBV10-1	.	TRBJ1-2	14	CASSPGQNDYGYTF
TRBV14	.	TRBJ2-7	15	CASSQDPGRNYEQYF
TRBV29-1	medium-sized	TRBJ2-7	13	CSVVWTKSYEQYF
TRBV27	medium-sized	TRBJ2-5	14	CASSLMGARETQYF
TRBV7-3	.	TRBJ2-1	15	CASSSGLNPNNEQFF
TRBV6-6	.	TRBJ1-5	11	CASRESQPQHF
TRBV14	.	TRBJ2-1	15	CASSQRGYVYNEQFF
TRBV10-2	medium-sized	TRBJ2-2	12	CASSESHGELFF
TRBV6-1	.	TRBJ2-1	15	CASSDPGTAYNEQFF
TRBV7-9	.	TRBJ1-1	17	CASSLGALWTGDTEAFF
TRBV7-9	.	TRBJ2-2	14	CASSLAPSTGELFF